The sequence of this T cell receptor (beta chain) was determined in a study of cytomegalovirus exposure and HLA in healthy donors. Notes on this clone: Its specificity is not known.

Use of 60 Vbeta and 13 Jbeta primers characterized the PCR. TCRdb's copy holds only in-frame clones and misses some; the assay was immunoSEQ multiplex PCR. This sample has roughly 100,000 clones; roughly 77% occur once, and the top ten carry about 9.3%. Trimming took off 6 bases at V and 10 bases at J, with 15 bases between the two ends. Germline CDR1 reads MDHEN; CDR2 reads SYDVKM. The CDR3 loop spans 12 amino acids. Findings and limits, study-wide: It was in a later analysis that TCR association rates were seen to vary by HLA locus, highest for DRB1 and lowest for HLA-C. A list of about 180 TCR beta chains associated with cytomegalovirus was given. Per published accounts, TCR beta sequences correctly predicted the HLA-A and HLA-B alleles of most subjects. Using a false discovery rate of 0.05, a later analysis showed that 16,951 TCR beta sequences were associated with HLA alleles.

Material: PBMCs. The V gene is TRBV28, the J gene TRBJ1-2; no reliable D call. The source of this sequence is a woman under 30 in good health and CMV-seropositive. The CDR3: CASSYSTLNYTF. The CDR3 coding sequence is TGTGCCAGCAGCTATTCAACGCTTAACTACACCTTC.